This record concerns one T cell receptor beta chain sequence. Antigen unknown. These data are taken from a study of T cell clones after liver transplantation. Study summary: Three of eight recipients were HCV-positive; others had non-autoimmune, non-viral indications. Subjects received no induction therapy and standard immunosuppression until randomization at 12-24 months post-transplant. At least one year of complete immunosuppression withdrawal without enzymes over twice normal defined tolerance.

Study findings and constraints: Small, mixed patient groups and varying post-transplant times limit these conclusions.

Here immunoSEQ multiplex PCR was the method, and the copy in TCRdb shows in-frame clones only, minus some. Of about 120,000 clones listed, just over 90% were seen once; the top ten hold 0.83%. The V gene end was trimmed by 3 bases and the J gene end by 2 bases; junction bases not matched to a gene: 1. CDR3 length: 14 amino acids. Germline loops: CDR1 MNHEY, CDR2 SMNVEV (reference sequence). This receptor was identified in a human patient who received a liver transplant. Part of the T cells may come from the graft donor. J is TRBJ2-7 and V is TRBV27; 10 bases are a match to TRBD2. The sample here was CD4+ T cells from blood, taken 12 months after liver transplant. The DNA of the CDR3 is TGTGCCAGCAGTTTGCTAGCGGGAGCCTACGAGCAGTACTTC. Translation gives CASSLLAGAYEQYF.